Given below is one TCR beta chain in context. No antigen is known for it. This sample was taken from a study of T cell responses to AZD1222 COVID-19 vaccine. Broader study findings: The study reported that nearly half of spike-specific TCRs target unmutated variant regions. Along spike, vaccine-associated CD4 TCRs were found throughout, with dominance at 160-218 and 743-854. Repertoires were sampled only after the peak T cell response. The study found Spike-specific TCR breadth and depth rose after two AZD1222 doses.

This CDR3 is built from 14 residues. Germline V gives CDR1 KGHDR, CDR2 SFDVKD. The V gene lost 0 bases and the J gene lost 6 bases, with 11 bases spanning the gap. Data came from immunoSEQ multiplex PCR; TCRdb stores just in-frame clones and leaves some out. The table has 100,000 to 150,000 clones, 88% seen once. The V and J genes are TRBV24-1 and TRBJ2-7; D ambiguous. The origin of this receptor is an adult in good health. Source: peripheral blood, taken on day 0 of MenACWY control vaccination. CDR3 in DNA: TGTGCCACCAGTGATTTGCACCCCTCTGCCGAGCAGTACTTC. This sequence encodes CATSDLHPSAEQYF.